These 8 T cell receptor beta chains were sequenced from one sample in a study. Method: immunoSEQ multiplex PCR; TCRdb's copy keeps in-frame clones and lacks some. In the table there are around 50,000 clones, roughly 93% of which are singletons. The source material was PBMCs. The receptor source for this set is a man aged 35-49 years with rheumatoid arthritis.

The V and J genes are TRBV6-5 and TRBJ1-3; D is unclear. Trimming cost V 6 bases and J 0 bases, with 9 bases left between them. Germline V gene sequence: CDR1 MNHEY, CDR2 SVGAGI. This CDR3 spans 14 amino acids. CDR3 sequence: CASRQASSGNTIYF. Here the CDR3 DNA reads TGTGCCAGCAGGCAGGCCTCCTCTGGAAACACCATATATTTT.

Here the CDR3 reads CASSVEDREVGYTF. The CDR3 DNA sequence: TGTGCCAGCAGCGTAGAGGACAGGGAGGTTGGCTACACCTTC. The chain employs TRBV9 and TRBJ1-2; 8 bases fit TRBD1. The trim removed 0 bases at V and 7 bases at J, leaving 5 bases unmatched. This CDR3 has 14 residues. The V gene's germline CDR1 is SGDLS and CDR2 YYNGEE.

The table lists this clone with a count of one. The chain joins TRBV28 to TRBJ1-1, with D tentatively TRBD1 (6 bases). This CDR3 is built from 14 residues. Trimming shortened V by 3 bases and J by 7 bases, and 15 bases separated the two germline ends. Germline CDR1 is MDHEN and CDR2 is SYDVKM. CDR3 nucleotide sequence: TGTGCCAGCAGTTTGTCGGGACAAATGCTTGAAGCTTTCTTT. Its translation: CASSLSGQMLEAFF.

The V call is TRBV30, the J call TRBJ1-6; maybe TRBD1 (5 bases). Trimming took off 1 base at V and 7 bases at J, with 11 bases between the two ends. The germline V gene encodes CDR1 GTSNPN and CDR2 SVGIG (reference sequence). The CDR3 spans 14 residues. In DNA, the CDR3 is TGTGCCTGGAGTGGGGGGGTAAGGAATTCACCCCTCCACTTT. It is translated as CAWSGGVRNSPLHF.

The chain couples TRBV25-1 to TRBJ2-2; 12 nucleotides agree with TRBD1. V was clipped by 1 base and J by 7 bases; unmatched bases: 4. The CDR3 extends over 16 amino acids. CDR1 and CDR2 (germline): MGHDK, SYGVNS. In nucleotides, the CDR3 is TGTGCCAGCAGTGAATCGGGGACAGGGGGCCGCGGGGAGCTGTTTTTT. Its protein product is CASSESGTGGRGELFF.

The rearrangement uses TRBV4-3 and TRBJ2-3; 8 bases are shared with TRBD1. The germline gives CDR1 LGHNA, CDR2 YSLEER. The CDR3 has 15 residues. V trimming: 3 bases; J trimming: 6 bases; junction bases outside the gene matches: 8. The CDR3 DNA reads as TGCGCCAGCAGCCAGGGAGGACAGGGCTACGATACGCAGTATTTT. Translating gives CASSQGGQGYDTQYF.

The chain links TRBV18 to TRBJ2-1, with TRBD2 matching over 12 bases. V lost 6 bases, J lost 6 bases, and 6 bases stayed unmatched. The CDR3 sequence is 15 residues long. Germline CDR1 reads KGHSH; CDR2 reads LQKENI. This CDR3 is CASSPSGGAGNEQFF. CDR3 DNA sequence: TGTGCCAGCTCGCCTAGCGGGGGGGCGGGCAATGAGCAGTTCTTC.

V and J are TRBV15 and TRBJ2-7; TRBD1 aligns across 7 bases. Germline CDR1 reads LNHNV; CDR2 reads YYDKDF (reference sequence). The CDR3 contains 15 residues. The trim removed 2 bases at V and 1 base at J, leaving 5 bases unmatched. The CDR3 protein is CATSRYRDRSYEQYF. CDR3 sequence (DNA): TGTGCCACCAGCAGATACCGGGACAGATCCTACGAGCAGTACTTC.